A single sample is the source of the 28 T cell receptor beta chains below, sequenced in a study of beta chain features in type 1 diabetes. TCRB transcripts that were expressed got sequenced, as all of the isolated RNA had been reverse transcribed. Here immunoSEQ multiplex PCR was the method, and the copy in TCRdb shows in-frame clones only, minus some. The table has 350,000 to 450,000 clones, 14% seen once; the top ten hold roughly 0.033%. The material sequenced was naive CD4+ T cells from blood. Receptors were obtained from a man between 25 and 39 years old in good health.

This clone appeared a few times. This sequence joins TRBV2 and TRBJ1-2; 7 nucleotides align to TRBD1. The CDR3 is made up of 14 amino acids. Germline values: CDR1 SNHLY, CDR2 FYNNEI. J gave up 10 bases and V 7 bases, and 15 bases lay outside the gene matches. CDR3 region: CASIEGAESGVYTF. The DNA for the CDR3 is TGTGCCAGCATAGAGGGGGCAGAATCGGGTGTCTACACCTTC.

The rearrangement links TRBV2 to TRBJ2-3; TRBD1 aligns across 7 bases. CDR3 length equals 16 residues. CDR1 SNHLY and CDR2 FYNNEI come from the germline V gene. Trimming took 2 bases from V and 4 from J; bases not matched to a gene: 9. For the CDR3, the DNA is TGTGCCAGCAGTGAATCTGACAGGGTGAGAGCAGATACGCAGTATTTT. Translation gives CASSESDRVRADTQYF.

CDR3 nucleotides: TGCGCCAGCAGCTTGGGACCAGATAGCAATCAGCCCCAGCATTTT. Amino acid sequence: CASSLGPDSNQPQHF. V usage is TRBV5-1 and J usage is TRBJ1-5; unclear D gene. V gave up 0 bases and J gave up 0 bases, with 7 bases separating them. From germline, CDR1 is SGHRS and CDR2 YFSETQ. The CDR3 is 15 residues long.

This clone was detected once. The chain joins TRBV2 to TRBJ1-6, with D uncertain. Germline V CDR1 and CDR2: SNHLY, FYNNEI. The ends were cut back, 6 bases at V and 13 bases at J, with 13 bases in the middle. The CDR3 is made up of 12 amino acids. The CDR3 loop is CASRDAVAPLHF. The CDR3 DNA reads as TGTGCCAGCAGGGACGCGGTCGCGCCCCTCCACTTT.

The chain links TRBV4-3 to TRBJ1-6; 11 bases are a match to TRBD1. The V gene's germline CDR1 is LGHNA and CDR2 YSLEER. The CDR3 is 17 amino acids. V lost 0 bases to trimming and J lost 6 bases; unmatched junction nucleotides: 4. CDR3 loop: CASSQDGGTGGNSPLHF. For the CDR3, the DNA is TGCGCCAGCAGCCAAGATGGTGGGACAGGGGGTAATTCACCCCTCCACTTT.

CDR3 sequence (DNA): TGTGCCAGCAGCGCACAACCAGCCTACGAGCAGTACTTC. Translation: CASSAQPAYEQYF. The chain uses TRBV7-2 and TRBJ2-7; D not certain. V shed 5 bases and J shed 2 bases, with 10 bases lying between them. The CDR3 loop spans 13 amino acids. Germline V CDR1 and CDR2: SGHTA, FQGNSA.

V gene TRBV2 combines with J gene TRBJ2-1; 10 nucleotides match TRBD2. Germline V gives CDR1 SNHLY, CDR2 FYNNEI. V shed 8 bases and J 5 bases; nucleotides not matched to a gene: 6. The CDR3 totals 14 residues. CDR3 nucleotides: TGTGCCAGCGGGTGGACTAGCGGAGACAATGAGCAGTTCTTC. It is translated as CASGWTSGDNEQFF.

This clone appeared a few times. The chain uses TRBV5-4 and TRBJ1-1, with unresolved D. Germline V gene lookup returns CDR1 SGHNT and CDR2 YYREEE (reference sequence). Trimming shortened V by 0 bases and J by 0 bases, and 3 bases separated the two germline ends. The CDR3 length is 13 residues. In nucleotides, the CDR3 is TGTGCCAGCAGCTTGGTGCTGAACACTGAAGCTTTCTTT. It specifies CASSLVLNTEAFF.

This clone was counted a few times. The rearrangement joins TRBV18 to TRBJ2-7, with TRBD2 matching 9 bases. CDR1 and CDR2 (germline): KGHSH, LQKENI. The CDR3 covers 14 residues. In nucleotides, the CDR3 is TGTGCCAGCTCAGCACCGGGACTAGCTAACGAGCAGTACGTC. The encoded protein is CASSAPGLANEQYV.

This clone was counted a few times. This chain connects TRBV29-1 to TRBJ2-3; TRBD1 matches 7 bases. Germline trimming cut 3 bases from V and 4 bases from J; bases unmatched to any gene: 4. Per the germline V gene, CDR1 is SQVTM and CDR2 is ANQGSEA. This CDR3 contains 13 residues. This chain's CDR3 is CSVERGRADTQYF. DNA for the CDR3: TGCAGCGTTGAGAGGGGGCGCGCAGATACGCAGTATTTT.

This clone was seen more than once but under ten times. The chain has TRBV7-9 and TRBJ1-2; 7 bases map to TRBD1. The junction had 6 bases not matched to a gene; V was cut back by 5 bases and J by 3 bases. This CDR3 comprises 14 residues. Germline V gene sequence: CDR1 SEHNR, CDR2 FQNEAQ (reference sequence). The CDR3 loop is CASSATGPDYGYTF. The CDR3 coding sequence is TGTGCCAGCAGCGCGACAGGGCCGGACTATGGCTACACCTTC.

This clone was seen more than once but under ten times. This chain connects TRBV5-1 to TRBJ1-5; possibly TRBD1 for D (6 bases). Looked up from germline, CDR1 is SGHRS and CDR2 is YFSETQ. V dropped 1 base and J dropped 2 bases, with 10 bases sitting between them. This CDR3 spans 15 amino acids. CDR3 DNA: TGCGCCAGCAGCTTGAAGGGGGGAGGCAATCAGCCCCAGCATTTT. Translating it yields CASSLKGGGNQPQHF.

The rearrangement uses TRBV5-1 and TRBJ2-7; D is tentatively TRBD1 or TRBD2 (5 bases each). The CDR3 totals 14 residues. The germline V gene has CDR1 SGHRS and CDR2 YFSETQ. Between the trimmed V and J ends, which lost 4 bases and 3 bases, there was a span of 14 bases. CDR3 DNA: TGCGCCAGCAGCCCGAACGGGGCCCTCTACGAGCAGTACTTC. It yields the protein CASSPNGALYEQYF.

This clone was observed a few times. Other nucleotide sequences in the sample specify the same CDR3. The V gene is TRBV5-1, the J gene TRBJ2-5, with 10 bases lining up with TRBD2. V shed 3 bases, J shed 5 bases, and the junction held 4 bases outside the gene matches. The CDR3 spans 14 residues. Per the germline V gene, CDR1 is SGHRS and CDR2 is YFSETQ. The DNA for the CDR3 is TGCGCCAGCAGCTCGGGACTAGCGAGGGAGACCCAGTACTTC. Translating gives CASSSGLARETQYF.

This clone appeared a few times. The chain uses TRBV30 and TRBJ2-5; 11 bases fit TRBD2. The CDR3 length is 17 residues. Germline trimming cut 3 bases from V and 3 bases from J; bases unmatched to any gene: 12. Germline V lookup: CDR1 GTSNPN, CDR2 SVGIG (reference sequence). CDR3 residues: CAWSDSGRASYKETQYF. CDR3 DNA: TGTGCCTGGAGCGATAGCGGGAGGGCCTCCTACAAAGAGACCCAGTACTTC.

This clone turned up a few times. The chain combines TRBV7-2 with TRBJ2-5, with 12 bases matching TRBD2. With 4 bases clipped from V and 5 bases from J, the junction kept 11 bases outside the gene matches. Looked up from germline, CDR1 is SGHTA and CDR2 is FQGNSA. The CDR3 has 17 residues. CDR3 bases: TGTGCCAGCAGCTCCAGGCTAGCGGGGGGGCCGTGGGAGACCCAGTACTTC. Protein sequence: CASSSRLAGGPWETQYF.

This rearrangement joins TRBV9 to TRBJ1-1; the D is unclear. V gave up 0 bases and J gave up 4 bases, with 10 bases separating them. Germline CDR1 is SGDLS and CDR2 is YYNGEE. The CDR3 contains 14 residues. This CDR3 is CASSVAGRPTEAFF. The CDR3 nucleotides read TGTGCCAGCAGCGTAGCGGGCAGACCCACTGAAGCTTTCTTT.

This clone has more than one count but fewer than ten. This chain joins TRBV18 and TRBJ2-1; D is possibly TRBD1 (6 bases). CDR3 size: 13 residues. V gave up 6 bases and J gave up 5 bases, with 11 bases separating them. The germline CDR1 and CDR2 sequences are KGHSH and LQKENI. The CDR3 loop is CASSPDRHNEQFF. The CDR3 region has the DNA TGTGCCAGCTCCCCCGACAGGCACAATGAGCAGTTCTTC.

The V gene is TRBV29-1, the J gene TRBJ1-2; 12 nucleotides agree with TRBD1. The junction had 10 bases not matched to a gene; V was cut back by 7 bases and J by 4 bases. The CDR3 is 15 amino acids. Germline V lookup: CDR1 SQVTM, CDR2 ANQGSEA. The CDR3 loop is CSATGQGAAGYGYTF. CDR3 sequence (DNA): TGCAGCGCAACGGGACAGGGGGCTGCTGGCTATGGCTACACCTTC.

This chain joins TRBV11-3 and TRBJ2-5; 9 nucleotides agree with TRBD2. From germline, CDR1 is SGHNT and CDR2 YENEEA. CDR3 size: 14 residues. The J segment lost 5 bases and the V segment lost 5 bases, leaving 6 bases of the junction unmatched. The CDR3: CASSATSGGETQYF. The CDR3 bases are TGTGCCAGCAGCGCGACTAGCGGAGGGGAGACCCAGTACTTC. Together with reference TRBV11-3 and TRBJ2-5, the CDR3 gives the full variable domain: EAGVVQSPRYKIIEKKQPVAFWCNPISGHNTLYWYLQNLGQGPELLIRYENEEAVDDSQLPKDRFSAERLKGVDSTLKIQPAELGDSAVYLCASSATSGGETQYFGPGTRLLVL.

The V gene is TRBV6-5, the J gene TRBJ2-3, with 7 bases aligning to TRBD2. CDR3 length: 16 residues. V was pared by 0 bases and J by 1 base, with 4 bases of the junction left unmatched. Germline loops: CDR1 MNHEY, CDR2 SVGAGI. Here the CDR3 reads CASSYSGGSRTDTQYF. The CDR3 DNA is TGTGCCAGCAGTTACTCGGGCGGGAGCCGCACAGATACGCAGTATTTT.

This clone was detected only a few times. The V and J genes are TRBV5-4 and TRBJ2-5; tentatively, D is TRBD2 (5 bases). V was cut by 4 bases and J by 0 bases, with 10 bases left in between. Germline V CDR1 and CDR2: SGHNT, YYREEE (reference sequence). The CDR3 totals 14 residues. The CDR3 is CASSLDYYQETQYF. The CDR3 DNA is TGTGCCAGCAGCCTCGACTACTACCAAGAGACCCAGTACTTC.

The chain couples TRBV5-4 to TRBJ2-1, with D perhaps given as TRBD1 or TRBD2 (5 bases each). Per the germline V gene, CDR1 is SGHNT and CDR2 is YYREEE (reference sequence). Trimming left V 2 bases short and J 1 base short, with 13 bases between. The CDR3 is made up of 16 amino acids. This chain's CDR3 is CASSLGRGASYNEQFF. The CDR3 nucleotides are TGTGCCAGCAGCTTAGGTCGGGGCGCATCCTACAATGAGCAGTTCTTC.

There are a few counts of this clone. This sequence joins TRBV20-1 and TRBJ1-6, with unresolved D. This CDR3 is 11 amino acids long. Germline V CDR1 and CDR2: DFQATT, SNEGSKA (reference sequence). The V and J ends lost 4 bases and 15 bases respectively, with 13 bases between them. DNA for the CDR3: TGCAGTGCTACAGGAGGAACTCTCCTCCACTTT. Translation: CSATGGTLLHF.

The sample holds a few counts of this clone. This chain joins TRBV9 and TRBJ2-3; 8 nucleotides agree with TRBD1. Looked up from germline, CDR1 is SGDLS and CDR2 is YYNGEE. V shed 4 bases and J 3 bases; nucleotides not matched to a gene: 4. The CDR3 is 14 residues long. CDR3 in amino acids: CASSIRQGTDTQYF. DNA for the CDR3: TGTGCCAGCAGCATAAGACAGGGGACAGATACGCAGTATTTT.

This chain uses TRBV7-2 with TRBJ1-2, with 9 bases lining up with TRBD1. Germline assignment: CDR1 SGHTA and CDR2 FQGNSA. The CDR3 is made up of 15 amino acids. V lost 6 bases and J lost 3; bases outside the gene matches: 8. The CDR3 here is CASSLRRTGDYGYTF. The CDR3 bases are TGTGCCAGCAGTCTACGGCGGACAGGGGACTATGGCTACACCTTC.

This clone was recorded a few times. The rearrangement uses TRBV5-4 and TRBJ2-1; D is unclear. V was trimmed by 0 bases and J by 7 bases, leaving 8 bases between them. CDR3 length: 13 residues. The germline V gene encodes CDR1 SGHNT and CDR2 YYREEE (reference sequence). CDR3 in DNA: TGTGCCAGCAGCTTGGACGTGAGGAATGAGCAGTTCTTC. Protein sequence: CASSLDVRNEQFF.

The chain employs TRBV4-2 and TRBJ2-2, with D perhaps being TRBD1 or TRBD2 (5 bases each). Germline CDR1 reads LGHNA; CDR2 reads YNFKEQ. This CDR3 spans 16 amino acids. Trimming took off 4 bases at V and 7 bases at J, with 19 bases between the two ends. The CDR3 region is CASSRERDVRNGELFF. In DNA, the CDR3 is TGTGCCAGCAGCCGAGAACGGGACGTACGGAACGGGGAGCTGTTTTTT.